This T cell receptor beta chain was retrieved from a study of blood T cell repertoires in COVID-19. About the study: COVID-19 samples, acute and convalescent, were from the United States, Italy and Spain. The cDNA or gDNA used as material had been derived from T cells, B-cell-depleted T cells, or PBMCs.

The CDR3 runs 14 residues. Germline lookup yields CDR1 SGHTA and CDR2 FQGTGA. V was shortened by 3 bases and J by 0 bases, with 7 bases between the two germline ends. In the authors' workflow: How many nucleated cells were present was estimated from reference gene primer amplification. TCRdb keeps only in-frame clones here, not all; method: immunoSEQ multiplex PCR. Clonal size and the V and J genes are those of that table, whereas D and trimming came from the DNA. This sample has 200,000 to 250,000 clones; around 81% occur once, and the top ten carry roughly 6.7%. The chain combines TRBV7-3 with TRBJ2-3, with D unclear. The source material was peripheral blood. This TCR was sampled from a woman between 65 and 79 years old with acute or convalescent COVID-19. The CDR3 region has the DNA TGTGCCAGCAGCTTGACACCTAGCACAGATACGCAGTATTTT. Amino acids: CASSLTPSTDTQYF.